The 30 T cell receptor beta chains in this list originate from one sample, sequenced in a study of preoperative IRX-2 immunotherapy in early breast cancer. The data were produced by immunoSEQ multiplex PCR, yet TCRdb's version contains in-frame clones alone and is incomplete. This sample has some 99,000 clones, with about nine tenths found just once. Treatment indicated: preoperative locoregional IRX-2 cytokine immunotherapy. Sequences were derived from tumor tissue, sampled after IRX-2 immunotherapy. The receptors derive from a human donor with breast cancer.

This chain links TRBV11-3 with TRBJ2-7, with 8 bases fitting TRBD2. The CDR3 covers 16 residues. V gave up 3 bases and J gave up 1 base; unmatched junction bases: 8. Germline-derived CDR1 and CDR2 are SGHNT and YENEEA. The DNA for the CDR3 is TGTGCCAGCAGCTTGGCCGGGGGGGGACCATCCTACGAGCAGTACTTC. Its protein product is CASSLAGGGPSYEQYF.

The chain employs TRBV7-6 and TRBJ2-3; 8 nucleotides align to TRBD2. Looked up from germline, CDR1 is SGHVS and CDR2 is FNYEAQ. The CDR3 loop spans 16 amino acids. The trim removed 5 bases at V and 1 base at J, leaving 8 bases unmatched. CDR3 sequence (DNA): TGTGCCAGCAGCCCTCGGGCGCGGGAGGGCACAGATACGCAGTATTTT. Translated, it gives CASSPRAREGTDTQYF. The variable domain in full, with the rest retrieved from reference TRBV7-6 and TRBJ2-3, is GAGVSQSPRYKVTKRGQDVALRCDPISGHVSLYWYRQALGQGPEFLTYFNYEAQQDKSGLPNDRFSAERPEGSISTLTIQRTEQRDSAMYRCASSPRAREGTDTQYFGPGTRLTVL.

This clone was seen just once. The chain links TRBV28 to TRBJ2-2, with 12 nucleotides matching TRBD1. Trimming removed 7 bases from V and 6 bases from J; junction bases left unmatched: 12. The germline CDR1 and CDR2 sequences are MDHEN and SYDVKM. The CDR3 is 17 amino acids. CDR3 nucleotide sequence: TGTGCCAGCACCCCCGGGACAGGGGGCGGCCCTTCCGGGGAGCTGTTTTTT. Protein sequence: CASTPGTGGGPSGELFF.

Concerning this clone itself: One end of the junction is discordant with germline, which a read error may explain. This sequence joins TRBV27 and TRBJ1-2; possibly TRBD1 for D (5 bases). The germline CDR1 and CDR2 sequences are MNHEY and SMNVEV (reference sequence). The CDR3 extends over 14 amino acids. The CDR3 nucleotides read TGTGCCACCAGTGATCTAGACAGAAGCTATGGCTACACCTTC. Protein: CATSDLDRSYGYTF.

This clone has just a few counts. V gene TRBV29-1 combines with J gene TRBJ1-1; weak D call: TRBD1 (5 bases). In germline, CDR1 is SQVTM, CDR2 ANQGSEA. The CDR3 has 13 residues. Trimming stripped 4 bases from V and 2 bases from J, with 11 bases between. The CDR3 DNA reads TGCAGCGTTGCTAGGGACCGAAACACTGAAGCTTTCTTT. Translated, it gives CSVARDRNTEAFF.

The rearrangement links TRBV7-8 to TRBJ1-1; 8 bases fit TRBD1. There are 13 residues in the CDR3. Trimming removed 2 bases from V and 6 bases from J; junction bases left unmatched: 2. CDR1 and CDR2 from the germline V gene are SGHVS and FQNEAQ. The CDR3 protein is CASSLQGAAEAFF. CDR3 DNA: TGTGCCAGCAGCTTACAGGGGGCCGCTGAAGCTTTCTTT.

This clone was found a few times. This sequence joins TRBV6-8 and TRBJ1-2; 7 nucleotides align to TRBD1. The CDR3 loop spans 15 amino acids. The V gene's germline CDR1 is MNHGY and CDR2 SAAAGT. Trimming took 7 bases from V and 5 from J; bases not matched to a gene: 13. The CDR3 bases are TGTGCCAGCAAAGCACTGGACAGGCTGGGGTATGGCTACACCTTC. Amino acid sequence: CASKALDRLGYGYTF.

The CDR3 sequence is CASSLESGGGQPQHF. The DNA for the CDR3 is TGTGCCAGCAGCTTAGAGTCTGGCGGGGGTCAGCCCCAGCATTTT. This chain uses TRBV11-3 with TRBJ1-5, with D perhaps matching TRBD1 (5 bases). V dropped 0 bases and J dropped 6 bases, with 12 bases sitting between them. Germline V gene sequence: CDR1 SGHNT, CDR2 YENEEA. The CDR3 consists of 15 residues.

The chain uses TRBV19 and TRBJ2-3; no clear D gene. Trimming pared 3 bases from V and 6 bases from J, leaving 10 bases between. CDR3 size: 13 residues. CDR1 is LNHDA and CDR2 is SQIVND in the germline V gene (reference sequence). The CDR3 bases are TGTGCCAGTAGTATTCCTGGGATCGATACGCAGTATTTT. It yields the protein CASSIPGIDTQYF.

This clone was detected a few times. The chain carries TRBV30 and TRBJ1-5; D may be TRBD1 (6 bases). This CDR3 has 13 residues. CDR1 is GTSNPN, CDR2 SVGIG, per germline (reference sequence). The germline V and J ends were trimmed by 4 bases and 4 bases, with 11 bases remaining between them. CDR3 residues: CAWTGAGNQPQHF. CDR3 coding DNA: TGTGCCTGGACGGGGGCGGGAAATCAGCCCCAGCATTTT. Supplemented by reference TRBV30 and TRBJ1-5, the full variable domain reads SQTIHQWPATLVQPVGSPLSLECTVEGTSNPNLYWYRQAAGRGLQLLFYSVGIGQISSEVPQNLSASRPQDRQFILSSKKLLLSDSGFYLCAWTGAGNQPQHFGDGTRLSIL.

The chain employs TRBV5-1 and TRBJ2-5; no reliable D call. With 5 bases removed from V and 1 base from J, the gap between germline ends came to 12 bases. This CDR3 contains 14 residues. The germline V gene has CDR1 SGHRS and CDR2 YFSETQ. This CDR3 reads CASRSARPQETQYF. The CDR3 DNA is TGCGCCAGCAGATCGGCTAGACCCCAAGAGACCCAGTACTTC.

The chain uses TRBV7-2 and TRBJ2-6; no reliable D call. Trimming removed 6 bases at V and 0 bases at J, with 12 bases between. The CDR3 covers 16 residues. Germline assignment: CDR1 SGHTA and CDR2 FQGNSA. The CDR3 sequence is CASRLQVRSGANVLTF. The CDR3 bases are TGTGCCAGCAGACTTCAGGTTCGCTCTGGGGCCAACGTCCTGACTTTC.

This clone was counted many times. The V gene is TRBV5-1, the J gene TRBJ2-5, with D perhaps matching TRBD1 or TRBD2 (5 bases each). The CDR3 has 15 amino acids. The V end lost 4 bases, the J end lost 4 bases, and 17 bases lay between the germline ends. Germline values: CDR1 SGHRS, CDR2 YFSETQ. The CDR3 DNA sequence: TGCGCCAGCAGCCCCGGGGCCGACGGTCGAGAGACCCAGTACTTC. Translating gives CASSPGADGRETQYF. The full variable domain, with the rest looked up from reference TRBV5-1 and TRBJ2-5, is KAGVTQTPRYLIKTRGQQVTLSCSPISGHRSVSWYQQTPGQGLQFLFEYFSETQRNKGNFPGRFSGRQFSNSRSEMNVSTLELGDSALYLCASSPGADGRETQYFGPGTRLLVL.

The chain employs TRBV7-5 and TRBJ2-7; no DNA check was done on the table's D call, TRBD2. TRBV7-5 constitutes a pseudogene. This CDR3 has 15 amino acids. CDR3 sequence reads: CASSLAASGRDEQYF. CDR3 nucleotide sequence: TGTGCCAGCAGCTTAGCGGCTAGCGGGAGGGACGAGCAGTACTTC.

This chain links TRBV19 with TRBJ2-2, with D tentatively TRBD2 (6 bases). Trimming left V 3 bases short and J 4 bases short, with 15 bases between. The CDR3 has 16 amino acids. CDR1 and CDR2 from the germline V gene are LNHDA and SQIVND (reference sequence). This CDR3 is CASSIARDTTTGELFF. The CDR3 bases are TGTGCCAGTAGTATCGCGCGGGATACCACCACCGGGGAGCTGTTTTTT.

This chain joins TRBV11-3 and TRBJ2-1; 7 nucleotides line up with TRBD2. The CDR3 covers 14 residues. The V and J ends lost 5 bases and 8 bases, in that order; junction bases with no gene match: 9. The germline V gene has CDR1 SGHNT and CDR2 YENEEA. CDR3 amino acids: CASSQGRGTHEQFF. The CDR3 nucleotides read TGTGCCAGCAGCCAAGGGCGGGGGACCCATGAGCAGTTCTTC.

The rearrangement links TRBV5-1 to TRBJ1-1, with D perhaps TRBD1 (6 bases). The CDR3 contains 16 residues. The germline V and J ends were trimmed by 4 bases and 0 bases, with 16 bases remaining between them. CDR1 is SGHRS and CDR2 is YFSETQ in the germline V gene. The CDR3 here is CASSPETGTMNTEAFF. The CDR3 DNA reads as TGCGCCAGCAGCCCTGAGACAGGAACAATGAACACTGAAGCTTTCTTT.

J is TRBJ1-1 and V is TRBV5-1, with D hard to call. Trimming took 3 bases from V and 2 from J, leaving 11 bases between them. The germline gives CDR1 SGHRS, CDR2 YFSETQ. This CDR3 region has 14 residues. For the CDR3, the DNA is TGCGCCAGCAGCTCACGGACGGGAAACACTGAAGCTTTCTTT. It translates to CASSSRTGNTEAFF.

V usage is TRBV5-1 and J usage is TRBJ2-6; TRBD1 might be the D (5 bases). The CDR3 contains 17 residues. In germline, CDR1 is SGHRS, CDR2 YFSETQ. The ends were cut back, 4 bases at V and 0 bases at J, with 14 bases in the middle. The CDR3 loop is CASSVFGRGSGANVLTF. The CDR3 coding sequence is TGCGCCAGCAGCGTCTTCGGAAGGGGCTCTGGGGCCAACGTCCTGACTTTC.

The chain employs TRBV9 and TRBJ2-7; the D gene is possibly TRBD1 (5 bases). This CDR3 is 13 amino acids long. V lost 1 base to trimming and J lost 3 bases, with 8 bases between them. CDR1 and CDR2 from the germline V gene are SGDLS and YYNGEE. The CDR3 protein is CASSVSGNYEQYF. In nucleotides, the CDR3 is TGTGCCAGCAGCGTATCAGGGAACTACGAGCAGTACTTC.

The rearrangement uses TRBV30 and TRBJ1-2, with D hard to call. CDR3 length equals 13 residues. Germline loops: CDR1 GTSNPN, CDR2 SVGIG (reference sequence). Deletions cut 2 bases from V and 4 bases from J, with 11 bases between. CDR3 nucleotides: TGTGCCTGGAGTCTCGGGGTCTCCTATGGCTACACCTTC. This translates into CAWSLGVSYGYTF.

J is TRBJ1-3 and V is TRBV30, with D perhaps TRBD1 (5 bases). V was cut by 4 bases and J by 4 bases, with 14 bases left in between. CDR3 length: 14 residues. Germline lookup yields CDR1 GTSNPN and CDR2 SVGIG (reference sequence). CDR3 residues: CAWNPTGPGNTIYF. CDR3 DNA sequence: TGTGCCTGGAATCCTACAGGTCCCGGAAACACCATATATTTT.

V usage is TRBV23-1 and J usage is TRBJ1-2; D not certain. TRBV23-1 has ORF status, its function being uncertain. The CDR3 is 13 residues long. Trimming pared 6 bases from V and 2 bases from J, leaving 10 bases between. CDR3 sequence reads: CASSQAQNYGYTF. CDR3 in DNA: TGCGCCAGCAGCCAAGCCCAGAACTATGGCTACACCTTC.

The CDR3 loop reads CASSTNRGNTGELFF. In nucleotides, the CDR3 is TGTGCCAGCAGTACCAACAGGGGGAACACCGGGGAGCTGTTTTTT. This chain connects TRBV6-8 to TRBJ2-2; 7 bases align to TRBD1. The V gene's germline CDR1 is MNHGY and CDR2 SAAAGT. The junction had 4 bases not matched to a gene; V was cut back by 5 bases and J by 1 base. The CDR3 length is 15 residues.

J is TRBJ2-1 and V is TRBV5-1, with D possibly TRBD1 on 5 matching bases. Trimming removed 4 bases at V and 11 bases at J, with 19 bases between. CDR1 and CDR2 (germline): SGHRS, YFSETQ. This CDR3 contains 14 residues. CDR3 DNA sequence: TGCGCCAGCAGCCTTGGGGAACAGGCCCGGCAGCAGTTCTTC. It is translated as CASSLGEQARQQFF.

The chain couples TRBV7-2 to TRBJ1-2; weak D call: TRBD1 (5 bases). Trimming left V 5 bases short and J 5 bases short, with 21 bases between. The CDR3 totals 16 residues. Germline assignment: CDR1 SGHTA and CDR2 FQGNSA. The CDR3 DNA sequence: TGTGCCAGCAGCCAAGAATCACAGGCGCGGCGGTATGGCTACACCTTC. This translates into CASSQESQARRYGYTF.

The chain employs TRBV11-3 and TRBJ2-3, with TRBD2 identical over 9 bases. This CDR3 contains 16 residues. CDR1 and CDR2 from the germline V gene are SGHNT and YENEEA. The ends lost 3 bases at V and 1 base at J; junction bases unmatched: 5. For the CDR3, the DNA is TGTGCCAGCAGCTTGGGGGTAGCGGGAGGCACAGATACGCAGTATTTT. The encoded protein is CASSLGVAGGTDTQYF.

The chain links TRBV10-2 to TRBJ1-1, with D hard to call. The germline V gene encodes CDR1 WSHSY and CDR2 SAAADI. This CDR3 comprises 13 residues. V was cut by 2 bases and J by 2 bases, with 6 bases left in between. This CDR3 is CASSEGSNTEAFF. The DNA for the CDR3 is TGCGCCAGCAGTGAGGGGAGTAACACTGAAGCTTTCTTT.

A single count supports this clone. J is TRBJ1-1 and V is TRBV29-1; TRBD1 is a possible D gene (5 bases). Germline CDR1 SQVTM, CDR2 ANQGSEA. The CDR3 totals 15 residues. Trimming pared 1 base from V and 1 base from J, leaving 13 bases between. The CDR3 sequence is CSVEGRRVSNTEAFF. CDR3 sequence (DNA): TGCAGCGTTGAAGGTCGCAGGGTTTCGAACACTGAAGCTTTCTTT.

This chain joins TRBV6-8 and TRBJ2-1; D unresolved. Germline values: CDR1 MNHGY, CDR2 SAAAGT. CDR3 length equals 13 residues. Trimming cost V 2 bases and J 13 bases, with 15 bases left between them. For the CDR3, the DNA is TGTGCCAGCAGTTACGCCCCAGGTCCACCCCAGTTCTTC. It yields the protein CASSYAPGPPQFF.